The next 11 T cell receptor beta chains were all read from a single sample in a study of blood T cell repertoires in COVID-19. Some clones are missing from TCRdb's copy, which holds only in-frame ones; the method was immunoSEQ multiplex PCR. This sample has approximately 120,000 clones, with about four fifths found just once. Sequenced: peripheral blood. Receptor source: an elderly man with acute or convalescent COVID-19.

This clone was detected only once. This sequence joins TRBV7-8 and TRBJ2-7, with D perhaps TRBD1 (6 bases). V lost 5 bases to trimming and J lost 3 bases, with 20 bases between them. CDR3 length: 16 residues. In germline, CDR1 is SGHVS, CDR2 FQNEAQ. DNA of the CDR3: TGTGCCAGCAGCGTAAGCCTCAGGGGTTCGAACTACGAGCAGTACTTC. Protein sequence: CASSVSLRGSNYEQYF.

The V and J genes are TRBV2 and TRBJ1-6; D possibly corresponds to TRBD1 (5 bases). Trimming took off 3 bases at V and 6 bases at J, with 12 bases between the two ends. This CDR3 comprises 15 residues. The germline V gene encodes CDR1 SNHLY and CDR2 FYNNEI. In DNA, the CDR3 is TGTGCCAGCAGTGATCCCCAGGGTGGTAATTCACCCCTCCACTTT. This translates into CASSDPQGGNSPLHF. Variable domain in full (rest from reference TRBV2 and TRBJ1-6): EPEVTQTPSHQVTQMGQEVILRCVPISNHLYFYWYRQILGQKVEFLVSFYNNEISEKSEIFDDQFSVERPDGSNFTLKIRSTKLEDSAMYFCASSDPQGGNSPLHFGNGTRLTVT.

This clone showed up just a few times. The chain joins TRBV11-2 to TRBJ2-2; D possibly corresponds to TRBD1 (6 bases). Trimming took off 8 bases at V and 4 bases at J, with 14 bases between the two ends. Germline V gene data show CDR1 as SGHAT and CDR2 as FQNNGV. The CDR3 contains 14 residues. The CDR3 region has the DNA TGTGCCAGCGGGACATTGATACGCACCGGGGAGCTGTTTTTT. Its translation: CASGTLIRTGELFF.

V and J are TRBV27 and TRBJ1-2; D not certain. V dropped 3 bases and J dropped 2 bases, with 10 bases sitting between them. This CDR3 is built from 14 residues. Germline loops: CDR1 MNHEY, CDR2 SMNVEV (reference sequence). The chain's CDR3 is CASSFRGLNYGYTF. The DNA for the CDR3 is TGTGCCAGCAGTTTTCGGGGTTTGAACTATGGCTACACCTTC.

This chain links TRBV3-1 (or the pseudogene TRBV3-2) with TRBJ2-5, with D perhaps TRBD1 (5 bases). The CDR3 contains 15 residues. Germline V CDR1 and CDR2: LGHDT, YNNKEL (reference sequence). V lost 5 bases to trimming and J lost 3 bases, with 16 bases between them. The CDR3 DNA reads as TGTGCCAGCAGCAGCTTTCAGGGTCCCAAAGAGACCCAGTACTTC. Encoded protein: CASSSFQGPKETQYF.

The rearrangement uses TRBV6-5 and TRBJ1-1; unclear D gene. V was pared by 0 bases and J by 5 bases, with 13 bases between. This CDR3 is built from 15 residues. Germline lookup yields CDR1 MNHEY and CDR2 SVGAGI. The CDR3 loop is CASSYSPGKGTEAFF. CDR3 nucleotides: TGTGCCAGCAGTTACTCCCCGGGGAAAGGTACTGAAGCTTTCTTT.

This chain joins TRBV29-1 and TRBJ1-1, with unresolved D. The CDR3 consists of 13 residues. V lost 4 bases and J lost 5, with 14 bases in between. CDR1 is SQVTM, CDR2 ANQGSEA, per germline. The CDR3 sequence: CSVVVRGPTEAFF. Written as DNA, the CDR3 is TGCAGCGTTGTTGTTAGAGGTCCGACTGAAGCTTTCTTT.

The rearrangement uses TRBV30 and TRBJ2-2; possible D gene TRBD1, 6 bases. CDR3 length: 15 residues. Germline V gene lookup returns CDR1 GTSNPN and CDR2 SVGIG (reference sequence). Trimming left V 5 bases short and J 2 bases short, with 15 bases between. The CDR3 nucleotides are TGTGCCTGGGGGGGCCCCAGGGTTAACACCGGGGAGCTGTTTTTT. Translated: CAWGGPRVNTGELFF.

This chain's CDR3 is CASSPGTGINQPQHF. The CDR3 nucleotides read TGTGCCAGCAGTCCCGGGACAGGGATTAATCAGCCCCAGCATTTT. The chain has TRBV6-2 or TRBV6-3 and TRBJ1-5; 9 bases align to TRBD1. The germline V gene encodes CDR1 MNHEY and CDR2 SVGEGT. Trimming cost V 5 bases and J 4 bases; bases outside gene matches: 6. CDR3 length: 15 amino acids.

The rearrangement joins TRBV28 to TRBJ2-5; D gene uncertain. CDR3 length: 13 amino acids. V dropped 7 bases and J dropped 4 bases, with 13 bases sitting between them. The germline V gene encodes CDR1 MDHEN and CDR2 SYDVKM. In DNA form, the CDR3 reads TGTGCCAGCATGGTGACTGTGGGAGAGACCCAGTACTTC. Its protein is CASMVTVGETQYF.

This chain's CDR3 is CASFKGLGGYGELFF. The CDR3 nucleotides are TGTGCCAGTTTTAAAGGACTAGGAGGATACGGGGAGCTGTTTTTT. The chain couples TRBV19 to TRBJ2-2, with 7 bases identical to TRBD2. The CDR3 contains 15 residues. The junction had 13 bases not matched to a gene; V was cut back by 8 bases and J by 7 bases. Germline V lookup: CDR1 LNHDA, CDR2 SQIVND (reference sequence).